A single sample is the source of the 4 T cell receptor beta chains below, sequenced in a study of cytomegalovirus exposure and HLA in healthy donors. The PCR used 60 Vbeta and 13 Jbeta primers. TCRdb's copy holds only in-frame clones and misses some; the assay was immunoSEQ multiplex PCR. The table lists around 170,000 clones, approximately 80% of them singletons. Sequencing was done on a sample of PBMCs. Receptors originate from a woman aged 45-65 years in good health and CMV-seronegative.

This chain links TRBV7-9 with TRBJ2-5, with no clear D. Germline CDR1 and CDR2: SEHNR and FQNEAQ (reference sequence). This CDR3 is 13 amino acids long. Trimming shortened V by 6 bases and J by 2 bases, and 10 bases separated the two germline ends. CDR3 region: CASSFQLQETQYF. DNA for the CDR3: TGTGCCAGCAGTTTCCAACTGCAAGAGACCCAGTACTTC.

This clone was recorded only once. As DNA, the CDR3 is TGTGCCAGCCGAGTCACGAACACCGGGGAGCTGTTTTTT. Translation gives CASRVTNTGELFF. The J gene is TRBJ2-2, the V gene TRBV6-5; D remains ambiguous. This CDR3 is 13 amino acids long. Per germline, CDR1 MNHEY and CDR2 SVGAGI. The V end was cut by 8 bases, the J end by 0 bases, with 7 bases between.

This rearrangement joins TRBV7-8 to TRBJ1-1; perhaps TRBD1 as D (5 bases). The CDR3 contains 16 residues. The germline CDR1 and CDR2 sequences are SGHVS and FQNEAQ. The germline V and J ends were trimmed by 4 bases and 0 bases, with 15 bases remaining between them. The CDR3 loop is CASSSMLRGMNTEAFF. CDR3 DNA: TGTGCCAGCAGCTCTATGCTAAGGGGAATGAACACTGAAGCTTTCTTT. Together with reference TRBV7-8 and TRBJ1-1, the CDR3 gives the full variable domain: GAGVSQSPRYKVAKRGQDVALRCDPISGHVSLFWYQQALGQGPEFLTYFQNEAQLDKSGLPSDRFFAERPEGSVSTLKIQRTQQEDSAVYLCASSSMLRGMNTEAFFGQGTRLTVV.

The chain joins TRBV19 to TRBJ2-4, with D perhaps TRBD1 (6 bases). The length of the CDR3 is 15 residues. V was trimmed by 5 bases and J by 0 bases, leaving 11 bases between them. Germline CDR1 is LNHDA and CDR2 is SQIVND (reference sequence). CDR3 coding DNA: TGTGCCAGTAGTCTTGGGGGCCTAGCCAAAAACATTCAGTACTTC. Its protein is CASSLGGLAKNIQYF.